These 29 T cell receptor beta chains came from one sample sequenced in a study of blood T cell repertoires in COVID-19. Sequenced by immunoSEQ multiplex PCR; TCRdb stores in-frame clones only, minus some. The sample shows hundreds of thousands of clones, 89% of them seen only once. Sample: PBMCs or T cells enriched from blood (not recorded which). Every receptor here comes from a woman in her forties or fifties who had been exposed to COVID-19.

The chain carries TRBV2 and TRBJ2-1; D is ambiguous. V was clipped by 4 bases and J by 0 bases, with 10 bases between them. This CDR3 contains 15 residues. Germline assignment: CDR1 SNHLY and CDR2 FYNNEI. CDR3 nucleotide sequence: TGTGCCAGCAGTGTCGAGTATTTCTCCTACAATGAGCAGTTCTTC. This encodes CASSVEYFSYNEQFF.

This clone has more than one count but fewer than ten. The chain combines TRBV9 with TRBJ1-3; no clear D. CDR3 size: 13 residues. Looked up from germline, CDR1 is SGDLS and CDR2 is YYNGEE. Trimming stripped 7 bases from V and 1 base from J, with 9 bases between. The CDR3 DNA sequence: TGTGCCAGCGGGCCGAATTCTGGAAACACCATATATTTT. Translation gives CASGPNSGNTIYF.

V usage is TRBV6-5 and J usage is TRBJ1-3, with TRBD1 as a possible D gene (5 bases). CDR1 and CDR2 from the germline V gene are MNHEY and SVGAGI. The germline V and J ends were trimmed by 7 bases and 0 bases, with 10 bases remaining between them. The CDR3 sequence is 14 residues long. The CDR3 DNA reads as TGTGCCAGCAAGGGAGGGGACTCTGGAAACACCATATATTTT. Translated: CASKGGDSGNTIYF.

The V and J genes are TRBV5-4 and TRBJ2-1; TRBD1 matches at 7 bases. Looked up from germline, CDR1 is SGHNT and CDR2 is YYREEE (reference sequence). This CDR3 comprises 15 residues. Trimming removed 0 bases from V and 6 bases from J; junction bases left unmatched: 6. The CDR3 is CASSLGQGYFNEQFF. CDR3 in DNA: TGTGCCAGCAGCTTGGGACAGGGATATTTCAATGAGCAGTTCTTC.

The chain links TRBV2 to TRBJ2-5; 10 bases align to TRBD2. Trimming removed 3 bases from V and 4 bases from J; junction bases left unmatched: 5. The germline V gene encodes CDR1 SNHLY and CDR2 FYNNEI. There are 15 residues in the CDR3. The CDR3, as DNA: TGTGCCAGCAGTGAGGAGCGGGGGGGCAGAGAGACCCAGTACTTC. Its protein product is CASSEERGGRETQYF.

There are a few counts of this clone. The V and J genes are TRBV30 and TRBJ1-4; D perhaps matches TRBD1 (5 bases). Trimming removed 3 bases from V and 4 bases from J, with 18 bases in between. This CDR3 has 16 residues. Per the germline V gene, CDR1 is GTSNPN and CDR2 is SVGIG (reference sequence). CDR3 in amino acids: CAWSRERGTVNEKLFF. CDR3 DNA: TGTGCCTGGAGCCGAGAGCGCGGGACGGTTAATGAAAAACTGTTTTTT.

The V gene is TRBV14, the J gene TRBJ1-1; D is possibly TRBD1 (6 bases). This CDR3 is built from 13 residues. V dropped 1 base and J dropped 10 bases, with 13 bases sitting between them. Germline CDR1 and CDR2: SGHDN and FVKESK. The CDR3 protein is CASSQGGLGSAFF. The CDR3 DNA sequence: TGTGCCAGCAGCCAAGGGGGGCTGGGCTCAGCTTTCTTT.

The chain recombines TRBV7-2 with TRBJ2-7; D is possibly TRBD2 (7 bases). Germline V gene sequence: CDR1 SGHTA, CDR2 FQGNSA. V lost 5 bases and J 6 bases, leaving 20 bases between the germline ends. CDR3 size: 15 residues. CDR3 region: CASSVGGGGWTEQYF. The CDR3 region has the DNA TGTGCCAGCAGCGTAGGAGGGGGGGGTTGGACCGAGCAGTACTTC.

Comments on this clone: The same CDR3 arises from other DNA sequences in this sample as well. This chain joins TRBV3-1 (or the pseudogene TRBV3-2) and TRBJ2-3, with 10 bases identical to TRBD2. With V trimmed by 4 bases and J by 0 bases, 4 bases remained unmatched. The CDR3 totals 16 residues. CDR1 and CDR2 (germline): LGHDT, YNNKEL (reference sequence). CDR3 sequence: CASSPLAGGSTDTQYF. The CDR3, as DNA: TGTGCCAGCAGCCCCTTAGCGGGGGGAAGCACAGATACGCAGTATTTT.

The chain carries TRBV6-1 and TRBJ2-4, with D maybe TRBD2 (6 bases). Trimming removed 2 bases at V and 3 bases at J, with 14 bases between. The CDR3 is 16 amino acids. Germline CDR1 MNHNS, CDR2 SASEGT. This chain's CDR3 is CASSERPLGGKNIQYF. DNA for the CDR3: TGTGCCAGCAGTGAAAGGCCTTTGGGGGGCAAAAACATTCAGTACTTC.

The chain is built from TRBV7-9 and TRBJ2-7; 7 nucleotides line up with TRBD1. The CDR3 sequence is 15 residues long. The V gene end was trimmed by 5 bases and the J gene end by 5 bases; junction bases not matched to a gene: 12. Germline V gives CDR1 SEHNR, CDR2 FQNEAQ (reference sequence). The CDR3 coding sequence is TGTGCCAGCAGCCCGTCACAGGGGTTTTACGACGAGCAGTACTTC. Protein product: CASSPSQGFYDEQYF.

The CDR3 coding sequence is TGTGCCAGCAGCTTACTTGGACAGGGGGCAACAGATACGCAGTATTTT. Amino acid sequence: CASSLLGQGATDTQYF. The gene calls are TRBV11-3 and TRBJ2-3; 11 bases fit TRBD1. From germline, CDR1 is SGHNT and CDR2 YENEEA. This CDR3 contains 16 residues. With 2 bases clipped from V and 3 bases from J, the junction kept 4 bases outside the gene matches.

The chain combines TRBV19 with TRBJ2-7; 8 bases agree with TRBD2. Germline V CDR1 and CDR2: LNHDA, SQIVND (reference sequence). This CDR3 contains 17 residues. V lost 2 bases and J lost 3; bases outside the gene matches: 12. CDR3 bases: TGTGCCAGTAGTATAAAGATGGGAGGCGGGGGGCTCTACGAGCAGTACTTC. It codes for CASSIKMGGGGLYEQYF.

The J gene is TRBJ2-1, the V gene TRBV15, with TRBD2 as a possible D gene (6 bases). Germline V gives CDR1 LNHNV, CDR2 YYDKDF (reference sequence). CDR3 length equals 12 residues. With 0 bases removed from V and 12 bases from J, the gap between germline ends came to 9 bases. The CDR3 loop is CATSREREVQFF. In DNA, the CDR3 is TGTGCCACCAGCAGAGAAAGGGAGGTGCAGTTCTTC.

The chain couples TRBV19 to TRBJ1-2; maybe TRBD1 (5 bases). CDR1 and CDR2 from the germline V gene are LNHDA and SQIVND (reference sequence). V lost 10 bases and J 7 bases, leaving 22 bases between the germline ends. The CDR3 is 14 amino acids. The CDR3 spells CATQTRGGIGGYTF. CDR3 nucleotides: TGTGCCACCCAAACACGCGGGGGTATTGGTGGCTACACCTTC.

V and J are TRBV7-9 and TRBJ1-4, with TRBD1 matching 8 bases. Trimming removed 6 bases from V and 8 bases from J; junction bases left unmatched: 8. The V gene's germline CDR1 is SEHNR and CDR2 FQNEAQ (reference sequence). The CDR3 loop spans 14 amino acids. CDR3: CASSTRTGTEKLFF. The CDR3 DNA follows: TGTGCCAGCAGTACCAGGACAGGGACCGAAAAACTGTTTTTT.

This chain joins TRBV6-1 and TRBJ1-5; possibly TRBD1 for D (5 bases). There are 14 residues in the CDR3. Germline V CDR1 and CDR2: MNHNS, SASEGT. V was clipped by 1 base and J by 4 bases, with 8 bases between them. The CDR3 protein is CASSEGGRNQPQHF. CDR3 coding DNA: TGTGCCAGCAGTGAAGGGGGGAGGAATCAGCCCCAGCATTTT.

The chain couples TRBV5-4 to TRBJ2-7; 15 bases line up with TRBD2. Germline-derived CDR1 and CDR2 are SGHNT and YYREEE (reference sequence). The J segment lost 5 bases and the V segment lost 4 bases, leaving 7 bases of the junction unmatched. There are 16 residues in the CDR3. The CDR3 reads CASSDYGTSGGNEQYF. The CDR3 coding sequence is TGTGCCAGCAGCGACTACGGGACTAGCGGGGGGAACGAGCAGTACTTC.

This clone showed up just a few times. The chain uses TRBV5-4 and TRBJ2-5; 10 nucleotides align to TRBD1. Trimming cost V 2 bases and J 5 bases; bases outside gene matches: 3. The V gene's germline CDR1 is SGHNT and CDR2 YYREEE (reference sequence). The CDR3 totals 14 residues. The CDR3 reads CASSFRDRGETQYF. The CDR3 DNA reads as TGTGCCAGCAGCTTTCGGGACAGGGGTGAGACCCAGTACTTC.

This rearrangement joins TRBV28 to TRBJ2-5; TRBD2 matches 8 bases. Germline CDR1 MDHEN, CDR2 SYDVKM. Trimming cost V 5 bases and J 3 bases; bases outside gene matches: 8. This CDR3 region has 15 residues. CDR3 coding DNA: TGTGCCAGCAGTACCCTACTAGCGGAAGAAGAGACCCAGTACTTC. The encoded protein is CASSTLLAEEETQYF.

V gene TRBV6-5 combines with J gene TRBJ1-6; D is perhaps TRBD1 (5 bases). Germline V gives CDR1 MNHEY, CDR2 SVGAGI. This CDR3 comprises 16 residues. Trimming stripped 4 bases from V and 5 bases from J, with 15 bases between. CDR3 sequence (DNA): TGTGCCAGCAGTTTACAGGAATTTTCACATAATTCACCCCTCCACTTT. As protein: CASSLQEFSHNSPLHF.

CDR3 sequence: CASSTGLANTGELFF. CDR3 DNA: TGTGCCAGCAGCACCGGACTAGCGAACACCGGGGAGCTGTTTTTT. The rearrangement uses TRBV5-8 and TRBJ2-2, with 7 bases that match TRBD2. CDR3 size: 15 residues. The germline V gene has CDR1 SGHTS and CDR2 YDEGEE. Unmatched junction bases numbered 3, after V lost 4 bases and J lost 0 bases.

The chain recombines TRBV20-1 with TRBJ1-1; weak D call: TRBD1 (6 bases). The germline V and J ends were trimmed by 7 bases and 9 bases, with 12 bases remaining between them. Germline assignment: CDR1 DFQATT and CDR2 SNEGSKA (reference sequence). There are 10 residues in the CDR3. The CDR3 reads CSGQGWKAFF. The CDR3 bases are TGCAGTGGCCAGGGGTGGAAAGCTTTCTTT.

The rearrangement links TRBV3-1 (or the pseudogene TRBV3-2) to TRBJ2-2; tentatively, D is TRBD1 (5 bases). V was cut by 2 bases and J by 5 bases, with 12 bases left in between. CDR3 length equals 15 residues. Germline lookup yields CDR1 LGHDT and CDR2 YNNKEL (reference sequence). CDR3 nucleotides: TGTGCCAGCAGCCAAAACACGAGACAGACCGGGGAGCTGTTTTTT. Translation gives CASSQNTRQTGELFF.

This sequence joins TRBV19 and TRBJ2-7, with D hard to call. Germline assignment: CDR1 LNHDA and CDR2 SQIVND (reference sequence). V lost 3 bases and J lost 8, with 8 bases in between. This CDR3 spans 11 amino acids. The DNA for the CDR3 is TGTGCCAGTAGTATTGGCCAGAAGCAGTACTTC. Its protein product is CASSIGQKQYF. The complete variable domain, with remaining parts taken from reference TRBV19 and TRBJ2-7, reads DGGITQSPKYLFRKEGQNVTLSCEQNLNHDAMYWYRQDPGQGLRLIYYSQIVNDFQKGDIAEGYSVSREKKESFPLTVTSAQKNPTAFYLCASSIGQKQYFGPGTRLTVT.

This clone was recorded once. This chain connects TRBV5-1 to TRBJ2-3, with TRBD2 matching over 10 bases. This CDR3 is 17 amino acids long. Germline CDR1 SGHRS, CDR2 YFSETQ. V lost 2 bases, J lost 2 bases, and 8 bases stayed unmatched. In DNA form, the CDR3 reads TGCGCCAGCAGCTTAGGGCTAGCGGGGGACTACACAGATACGCAGTATTTT. Translation: CASSLGLAGDYTDTQYF.

Concerning this clone: The junction does not match germline at one end; this may be a read error. The rearrangement joins TRBV5-6 to TRBJ1-6; D possibly corresponds to TRBD1 (5 bases). The CDR3 runs 17 residues. CDR1 and CDR2 (germline): SGHDT, YYEEEE. This chain's CDR3 is CASSSTDRGSYNSPLHF. In DNA, the CDR3 is TGTGCCAGCAGCTCGACCGACAGAGGATCCTACAATTCACCCCTCCACTTT.

This clone was observed many times. The V and J genes are TRBV19 and TRBJ1-5; D is unclear. Trimming cost V 2 bases and J 0 bases, with 8 bases left between them. The CDR3 runs to 15 residues. Germline lookup yields CDR1 LNHDA and CDR2 SQIVND (reference sequence). The CDR3 DNA follows: TGTGCCAGTAGTATATCGGGATATAGCAATCAGCCCCAGCATTTT. It specifies CASSISGYSNQPQHF.

The rearrangement links TRBV3-1 (or the pseudogene TRBV3-2) to TRBJ2-1, with a possible D match to TRBD1 (6 bases). V shed 4 bases and J shed 8 bases, with 18 bases lying between them. CDR1 and CDR2 from the germline V gene are LGHDT and YNNKEL (reference sequence). The CDR3 covers 15 residues. CDR3 amino acids: CASSRRDTNSHEQFF. The CDR3 nucleotides are TGTGCCAGCAGCCGCCGGGACACCAACTCCCATGAGCAGTTCTTC.